The 22 T cell receptor beta chains listed next were all sequenced from one sample in a study of OX40 agonist ivuxolimab in advanced cancers. Profiling relied on immunoSEQ multiplex PCR, and the TCRdb table lists in-frame clones only, not all of them. The table lists about 58,000 clones, roughly nine tenths of them singletons. Sample: CD4+ or CD8+ T cells sorted from blood, taken in a trial of the OX40 agonist ivuxolimab. These TCRs come from an adult with an advanced solid tumor such as melanoma, head and neck, liver or kidney cancer.

The CDR3 bases are TGTGCCAGCAGCTCTCACCGGGAGAACCTGTACAATGAGCAGTTCTTC. Translated, it gives CASSSHRENLYNEQFF. The chain combines TRBV11-2 with TRBJ2-1; D perhaps matches TRBD2 (6 bases). This CDR3 comprises 16 residues. Looked up from germline, CDR1 is SGHAT and CDR2 is FQNNGV. The V end was cut by 4 bases, the J end by 4 bases, with 17 bases between.

The chain employs TRBV9 and TRBJ2-1; 11 bases line up with TRBD2. This CDR3 comprises 14 residues. CDR1 and CDR2 (germline): SGDLS, YYNGEE. Trimming at V came to 7 bases and at J to 5 bases, leaving 5 bases not matched to a gene. The CDR3 reads CASSTSGANNEQFF. Written as DNA, the CDR3 is TGTGCCAGCTCGACTAGCGGGGCGAACAATGAGCAGTTCTTC.

J is TRBJ2-3 and V is TRBV10-2; D is uncertain. CDR3 size: 13 residues. The ends were cut back, 4 bases at V and 6 bases at J, with 11 bases in the middle. The germline gives CDR1 WSHSY, CDR2 SAAADI. Written as DNA, the CDR3 is TGCGCCAGCAGTGTCCGCGGAAAGGATACGCAGTATTTT. Residues: CASSVRGKDTQYF.

This clone was counted between two and nine times. The chain has TRBV5-4 and TRBJ1-1; D remains unclear. Germline CDR1 is SGHNT and CDR2 is YYREEE (reference sequence). V was clipped by 4 bases and J by 1 base, with 11 bases between them. CDR3 size: 14 residues. This CDR3 is CASSPGFGNTEAFF. As DNA, the CDR3 is TGTGCCAGCAGCCCCGGATTCGGGAACACTGAAGCTTTCTTT.

The sample holds one count of this clone. This chain uses TRBV4-3 with TRBJ2-2, with 10 nucleotides matching TRBD1. The J segment lost 3 bases and the V segment lost 0 bases, leaving 7 bases of the junction unmatched. There are 18 residues in the CDR3. CDR1 LGHNA and CDR2 YSLEER come from the germline V gene. The CDR3 loop is CASSQDLGTGVDTGELFF. The DNA of the CDR3 is TGCGCCAGCAGCCAAGATCTGGGGACAGGGGTCGACACCGGGGAGCTGTTTTTT.

This clone was counted between two and nine times. This same CDR3 is encoded by further DNA sequences in the sample. V gene TRBV7-6 combines with J gene TRBJ1-1; D unresolved. Between the trimmed V and J ends, which lost 0 bases and 0 bases, there was a span of 5 bases. There are 14 residues in the CDR3. Looked up from germline, CDR1 is SGHVS and CDR2 is FNYEAQ. CDR3 protein: CASSLAGVNTEAFF. CDR3 sequence (DNA): TGTGCCAGCAGCTTAGCTGGGGTGAACACTGAAGCTTTCTTT.

The CDR3 sequence: CASSLVGYGANVLTF. The CDR3 coding sequence is TGTGCCAGCAGCTTAGTCGGGTATGGGGCCAACGTCCTGACTTTC. This sequence joins TRBV11-1 and TRBJ2-6, with no clear D. The germline V and J ends were trimmed by 1 base and 3 bases, with 7 bases remaining between them. The CDR3 sequence is 15 residues long. Germline assignment: CDR1 SGHAT and CDR2 FQDESV (reference sequence).

This chain connects TRBV2 to TRBJ2-2, with 8 bases that match TRBD2. The V and J ends lost 8 bases and 5 bases, in that order; junction bases with no gene match: 16. Germline V gene sequence: CDR1 SNHLY, CDR2 FYNNEI. This CDR3 has 17 residues. In nucleotides, the CDR3 is TGTGCCAGCTCCGGCCCCCTCAGCGGGAGAAGGACCGGGGAGCTGTTTTTT. Its protein is CASSGPLSGRRTGELFF.

The genes are TRBV9 and TRBJ2-1; TRBD2 agrees at 14 bases. This CDR3 region has 18 residues. The ends lost 4 bases at V and 7 bases at J; junction bases unmatched: 13. Germline-derived CDR1 and CDR2 are SGDLS and YYNGEE. Written as DNA, the CDR3 is TGTGCCAGCAGCCCGGCCCGGACTAGCGGGAGGACTGGTAATGAGCAGTTCTTC. This translates into CASSPARTSGRTGNEQFF.

The chain uses TRBV6-5 and TRBJ2-1; D gene uncertain. The length of the CDR3 is 13 residues. Trimming cost V 6 bases and J 3 bases, with 9 bases left between them. The V gene's germline CDR1 is MNHEY and CDR2 SVGAGI. In nucleotides, the CDR3 is TGTGCCAGCAGCCCGGACGGCTACAATGAGCAGTTCTTC. This sequence encodes CASSPDGYNEQFF.

The chain employs TRBV2 and TRBJ2-1; D possibly corresponds to TRBD2 (5 bases). V was cut by 6 bases and J by 6 bases, with 18 bases left in between. CDR3 size: 15 residues. Looked up from germline, CDR1 is SNHLY and CDR2 is FYNNEI. In nucleotides, the CDR3 is TGTGCCAGCAGCACAATACTAGACACAGCCAATGAGCAGTTCTTC. Its protein product is CASSTILDTANEQFF. Full variable domain (outside the CDR3, taken from reference TRBV2 and TRBJ2-1): EPEVTQTPSHQVTQMGQEVILRCVPISNHLYFYWYRQILGQKVEFLVSFYNNEISEKSEIFDDQFSVERPDGSNFTLKIRSTKLEDSAMYFCASSTILDTANEQFFGPGTRLTVL.

The chain has TRBV5-6 and TRBJ2-7, with D hard to call. V shed 0 bases and J shed 0 bases, with 10 bases lying between them. This CDR3 comprises 15 residues. Germline V CDR1 and CDR2: SGHDT, YYEEEE. The CDR3 nucleotides read TGTGCCAGCAGCTTGGTCGGTACGAGCTCCTACGAGCAGTACTTC. Protein: CASSLVGTSSYEQYF.

This chain connects TRBV6-1 to TRBJ2-3; 7 positions match TRBD2. The length of the CDR3 is 14 residues. V lost 6 bases, J lost 5 bases, and 8 bases stayed unmatched. CDR1 is MNHNS, CDR2 SASEGT, per germline. CDR3 sequence: CASRNAGEGDTQYF. CDR3 bases: TGTGCCAGCAGGAACGCGGGAGAGGGAGATACGCAGTATTTT.

The chain couples TRBV21-1 to TRBJ2-7; the D segment call TRBD2 is taken from the table without a DNA check. TRBV21-1 has pseudogene status. The CDR3 runs 15 residues. CDR3 nucleotide sequence: TGTGCCACCAGAAAATCAGGACTAGCGGGACGCGAGCAGTACGTC. Protein: CATRKSGLAGREQYV.

The gene calls are TRBV27 and TRBJ2-1; no clear D gene. This CDR3 has 14 residues. Trimming shortened V by 2 bases and J by 9 bases, and 14 bases separated the two germline ends. Per the germline V gene, CDR1 is MNHEY and CDR2 is SMNVEV (reference sequence). This chain's CDR3 is CASSLGLNVGEQFF. In nucleotides, the CDR3 is TGTGCCAGCAGTTTAGGATTGAACGTGGGTGAGCAGTTCTTC.

The chain couples TRBV7-3 to TRBJ2-1; no clear D gene. The CDR3 contains 15 residues. CDR1 and CDR2 from the germline V gene are SGHTA and FQGTGA. V lost 5 bases to trimming and J lost 0 bases, with 11 bases between them. CDR3 sequence (DNA): TGTGCCAGCAGCGCGACGGTGAGCTCCTACAATGAGCAGTTCTTC. Translating it yields CASSATVSSYNEQFF. The full variable domain, completed using reference TRBV7-3 and TRBJ2-1, is GAGVSQTPSNKVTEKGKYVELRCDPISGHTALYWYRQSLGQGPEFLIYFQGTGAADDSGLPNDRFFAVRPEGSVSTLKIQRTERGDSAVYLCASSATVSSYNEQFFGPGTRLTVL.

The chain has TRBV5-1 and TRBJ2-3, with D possibly being TRBD2 (6 bases). The CDR3 spans 15 residues. Germline V gene data show CDR1 as SGHRS and CDR2 as YFSETQ. Trimming cost V 6 bases and J 1 base, with 15 bases left between them. The CDR3: CASMSDLARTDTQYF. CDR3 bases: TGCGCCAGCATGTCGGACCTAGCGCGCACAGATACGCAGTATTTT.

This clone was picked up one time. The chain is built from TRBV11-2 and TRBJ2-5, with 7 bases aligning to TRBD2. The CDR3 has 14 amino acids. The ends lost 5 bases at V and 4 bases at J; junction bases unmatched: 7. Germline V gives CDR1 SGHAT, CDR2 FQNNGV. This CDR3 is CASSRVGGRETQYF. As DNA, the CDR3 is TGTGCCAGCAGCCGGGTGGGCGGGAGAGAGACCCAGTACTTC.

V usage is TRBV27 and J usage is TRBJ2-7; 7 bases are a match to TRBD1. Losses at the gene ends were 2 bases for V and 5 bases for J; bases not matched to a gene: 3. The CDR3 runs 13 residues. Germline V gives CDR1 MNHEY, CDR2 SMNVEV (reference sequence). CDR3 amino acids: CASSLTGVHEQYV. CDR3 coding DNA: TGTGCCAGCAGTTTAACAGGGGTCCACGAGCAGTACGTC.

V usage is TRBV19 and J usage is TRBJ1-1; TRBD1 aligns across 7 bases. This CDR3 has 12 residues. Germline V gives CDR1 LNHDA, CDR2 SQIVND (reference sequence). With V trimmed by 10 bases and J by 4 bases, 6 bases remained unmatched. The CDR3 here is CATGQEGTEAFF. The CDR3 nucleotides are TGTGCCACAGGACAGGAGGGCACTGAAGCTTTCTTT.

CDR3 protein: CASSAHRVGQPQHF. The DNA for the CDR3 is TGTGCCAGTAGTGCTCACAGGGTCGGTCAGCCCCAGCATTTT. V and J are TRBV19 and TRBJ1-5; D possibly corresponds to TRBD1 (6 bases). V lost 5 bases to trimming and J lost 6 bases, with 14 bases between them. Germline assignment: CDR1 LNHDA and CDR2 SQIVND (reference sequence). The CDR3 loop spans 14 amino acids.

The chain has TRBV4-3 and TRBJ2-1; possibly TRBD1 for D (6 bases). V dropped 4 bases and J dropped 0 bases, with 10 bases sitting between them. The CDR3 sequence is 15 residues long. Germline V gives CDR1 LGHNA, CDR2 YSLEER. Here the CDR3 DNA reads TGCGCCAGCAGCCGGACAGAAAGCTCCTACAATGAGCAGTTCTTC. Its translation: CASSRTESSYNEQFF.